Following are 29 T cell receptor beta chains from one sample sequenced in a study of blood T cell repertoires in COVID-19. Some clones are missing from TCRdb's copy, which holds only in-frame ones; the method was immunoSEQ multiplex PCR. Among a few hundred thousand clones listed, more than 70% were seen once. The sequenced sample was peripheral blood. All receptors derive from a woman younger than 45 with COVID-19, enrolled during active disease.

The rearrangement links TRBV5-1 to TRBJ2-1; 7 bases are shared with TRBD2. V lost 0 bases, J lost 4 bases, and 4 bases stayed unmatched. Germline lookup yields CDR1 SGHRS and CDR2 YFSETQ. The CDR3 consists of 15 residues. In DNA, the CDR3 is TGCGCCAGCAGCTTGGTGCCCGGGGGGTACAATGAGCAGTTCTTC. This sequence encodes CASSLVPGGYNEQFF.

CDR3 in amino acids: CASSRRDFGETQYF. The CDR3 DNA is TGTGCCAGCAGTCGCCGGGACTTCGGAGAGACCCAGTACTTC. V gene TRBV6-2 or TRBV6-3 combines with J gene TRBJ2-5, with D possibly matching TRBD2 (6 bases). Germline CDR1 MNHEY, CDR2 SVGEGT. The V and J ends lost 5 bases and 4 bases respectively, with 14 bases between them. The CDR3 runs to 14 residues.

This rearrangement joins TRBV28 to TRBJ2-5; 13 positions agree with TRBD2. Germline V lookup: CDR1 MDHEN, CDR2 SYDVKM. The length of the CDR3 is 16 residues. V was clipped by 4 bases and J by 3 bases; unmatched bases: 5. The CDR3 sequence is CASSSLAGGGKETQYF. The CDR3 coding sequence is TGTGCCAGCAGTTCACTAGCGGGGGGGGGAAAAGAGACCCAGTACTTC.

This clone appeared once. The V and J genes are TRBV3-1 (or the pseudogene TRBV3-2) and TRBJ1-1; 8 bases agree with TRBD1. V shed 2 bases, J shed 10 bases, and the junction held 3 bases outside the gene matches. There are 12 residues in the CDR3. Germline CDR1 reads LGHDT; CDR2 reads YNNKEL (reference sequence). The CDR3 is CASSQSTGAAFF. The CDR3 DNA sequence: TGTGCCAGCAGCCAATCGACAGGGGCAGCTTTCTTT.

The chain joins TRBV9 to TRBJ2-3; D gene uncertain. Germline lookup yields CDR1 SGDLS and CDR2 YYNGEE. CDR3 length: 15 residues. Trimming took off 0 bases at V and 1 base at J, with 9 bases between the two ends. The CDR3 is CASSVASVGTDTQYF. CDR3 sequence (DNA): TGTGCCAGCAGCGTAGCTTCCGTTGGCACAGATACGCAGTATTTT.

The chain is built from TRBV21-1 and TRBJ2-7; TRBD2 is the table's D call and was not checked against the DNA. TRBV21-1 is a known pseudogene. The CDR3 consists of 14 residues. The CDR3 DNA reads TGTGCCAGCAGCCGATGGCGGAGGAAATACGAGCAGTACGTC. Translation gives CASSRWRRKYEQYV.

CDR3 sequence: CASSSQGGYGYTF. The CDR3 DNA reads as TGCGCCAGCAGCTCACAGGGTGGATATGGCTACACCTTC. The chain uses TRBV10-1 and TRBJ1-2, with D maybe TRBD1 (6 bases). Germline V CDR1 and CDR2: WNHNN, SYGVQD (reference sequence). CDR3 size: 13 residues. Trimming stripped 6 bases from V and 5 bases from J, with 13 bases between.

This chain uses TRBV18 with TRBJ1-1; a weak D match, TRBD1 (5 bases). Germline values: CDR1 KGHSH, CDR2 LQKENI. The CDR3 is 14 amino acids. The germline V and J ends were trimmed by 5 bases and 5 bases, with 15 bases remaining between them. CDR3 residues: CASSSRGGGTEAFF. CDR3 bases: TGTGCCAGCTCATCGCGCGGGGGGGGGACTGAAGCTTTCTTT.

This clone has more than one count but fewer than ten. The chain combines TRBV13 with TRBJ1-1, with D possibly matching TRBD1 (6 bases). Trimming pared 5 bases from V and 3 bases from J, leaving 22 bases between. Looked up from germline, CDR1 is PRHDT and CDR2 is FYEKMQ (reference sequence). This CDR3 comprises 17 residues. CDR3 in amino acids: CASSPLGHRASHTEAFF. The CDR3 nucleotides read TGTGCCAGCAGCCCATTAGGACACAGGGCGTCACACACTGAAGCTTTCTTT.

The genes are TRBV5-6 and TRBJ2-2; 12 nucleotides match TRBD2. The CDR3 runs to 12 residues. CDR1 is SGHDT and CDR2 is YYEEEE in the germline V gene. CDR3 bases: TGTGCGACTAGCGGGAGTGCCGGGGAGCTGTTTTTT. Protein product: CATSGSAGELFF. Full variable domain (remainder filled in from reference TRBV5-6 and TRBJ2-2): DAGVTQSPTHLIKTRGQQVTLRCSPKSGHDTVSWYQQALGQGPQFIFQYYEEEERQRGNFPDRFSGHQFPNYSSELNVNALLLGDSALYLCATSGSAGELFFGEGSRLTVL.

The CDR3 loop reads CASSLGAGGKETQYF. CDR3 nucleotides: TGTGCCAGCAGCTTAGGCGCGGGAGGGAAAGAGACCCAGTACTTC. This sequence joins TRBV11-2 and TRBJ2-5, with 9 bases that match TRBD2. The CDR3 runs 15 residues. V shed 1 base and J 3 bases; nucleotides not matched to a gene: 3. Germline loops: CDR1 SGHAT, CDR2 FQNNGV.

The CDR3 sequence: CASRAGAVYNEQFF. For the CDR3, the DNA is TGTGCCAGCAGGGCGGGGGCGGTTTACAATGAGCAGTTCTTC. V is TRBV9 and J is TRBJ2-1; a weak D match, TRBD2 (7 bases). CDR1 and CDR2 (germline): SGDLS, YYNGEE. Trimming left V 5 bases short and J 4 bases short, with 13 bases between. The CDR3 consists of 14 residues.

J is TRBJ1-1 and V is TRBV5-5; TRBD1 matches at 10 bases. The germline V gene encodes CDR1 SGHKS and CDR2 YYEKEE (reference sequence). The CDR3 loop spans 14 amino acids. J lost 3 bases, V lost 4 bases, and 3 bases had no gene match. CDR3 amino acids: CASSGGQGDTEAFF. The CDR3 nucleotides read TGTGCCAGCAGCGGCGGACAGGGGGACACTGAAGCTTTCTTT.

The genes are TRBV7-8 and TRBJ1-1; D not resolved. The CDR3 extends over 14 amino acids. Germline CDR1 SGHVS, CDR2 FQNEAQ. The V end was cut by 2 bases, the J end by 3 bases, with 10 bases between. CDR3: CASSLTASDTEAFF. CDR3 bases: TGTGCCAGCAGCTTAACCGCCTCAGACACTGAAGCTTTCTTT.

This chain joins TRBV5-6 and TRBJ2-5, with TRBD1 matching over 9 bases. The V gene end was trimmed by 3 bases and the J gene end by 9 bases; junction bases not matched to a gene: 15. From germline, CDR1 is SGHDT and CDR2 YYEEEE. The CDR3 runs to 16 residues. The CDR3 sequence: CASSSLGQGPLRAQYF. The CDR3 nucleotides read TGTGCCAGCAGCTCCCTGGGACAGGGCCCACTACGGGCCCAGTACTTC.

CDR3 sequence (DNA): TGCGCCAGCAGCTTGGCCGTTACAGGAATGAACACTGAAGCTTTCTTT. This translates into CASSLAVTGMNTEAFF. The chain carries TRBV5-1 and TRBJ1-1, with a tentative D call TRBD1 (5 bases). CDR1 and CDR2 from the germline V gene are SGHRS and YFSETQ. The germline V and J ends were trimmed by 0 bases and 0 bases, with 12 bases remaining between them. This CDR3 region has 16 residues.

This clone was found once. The chain recombines TRBV9 with TRBJ1-4; D might be TRBD1 (6 bases). This CDR3 region has 15 residues. Trimming shortened V by 3 bases and J by 5 bases, and 14 bases separated the two germline ends. Germline CDR1 SGDLS, CDR2 YYNGEE. CDR3 DNA: TGTGCCAGCAGCGCTTTACAGGGCCCGAATGAAAAACTGTTTTTT. Translated, it gives CASSALQGPNEKLFF.

The rearrangement uses TRBV30 and TRBJ2-1; 10 bases match TRBD2. In germline, CDR1 is GTSNPN, CDR2 SVGIG (reference sequence). This CDR3 has 14 amino acids. With 2 bases clipped from V and 4 bases from J, the junction kept 2 bases outside the gene matches. CDR3 residues: CAWSRTSGYNEQFF. CDR3 bases: TGTGCCTGGAGTAGGACTAGCGGATACAATGAGCAGTTCTTC.

The chain links TRBV4-3 to TRBJ2-3; the match to TRBD2 covers 9 bases. V dropped 3 bases and J dropped 4; count of bases not matched to a gene: 14. CDR1 is LGHNA and CDR2 is YSLEER in the germline V gene. This CDR3 comprises 18 residues. DNA for the CDR3: TGCGCCAGCAGCCATAGGCCGGGACTAGCTGCGGCCCCAGATACGCAGTATTTT. It is translated as CASSHRPGLAAAPDTQYF.

This chain joins TRBV7-2 and TRBJ1-2; TRBD1 agrees at 7 bases. V lost 1 base, J lost 5 bases, and 4 bases stayed unmatched. CDR3 length: 14 amino acids. Germline V gene lookup returns CDR1 SGHTA and CDR2 FQGNSA. CDR3 region: CASSLEAGGYGYTF. The CDR3 nucleotides read TGTGCCAGCAGCTTAGAGGCAGGGGGGTATGGCTACACCTTC.

The chain uses TRBV7-2 and TRBJ1-2, with a weak D call TRBD1 (5 bases). The ends were cut back, 3 bases at V and 8 bases at J, with 16 bases in the middle. CDR3 length: 14 amino acids. Germline lookup yields CDR1 SGHTA and CDR2 FQGNSA. The CDR3 DNA sequence: TGTGCCAGCAGCTTTCAGGGTACGCCTGGCGGCTACACCTTC. Translating it yields CASSFQGTPGGYTF.

The chain couples TRBV3-1 (or the pseudogene TRBV3-2) to TRBJ2-1; 9 bases map to TRBD2. The trim removed 1 base at V and 8 bases at J, leaving 15 bases unmatched. The CDR3 is made up of 18 amino acids. Per germline, CDR1 LGHDT and CDR2 YNNKEL (reference sequence). CDR3 region: CASSQVSAGGASGDEQFF. CDR3 DNA sequence: TGTGCCAGCAGCCAAGTATCGGCGGGGGGGGCCTCGGGCGATGAGCAGTTCTTC.

This clone was counted many times. V and J are TRBV6-6 and TRBJ1-5; 8 bases line up with TRBD1. Germline V gives CDR1 MNHNY, CDR2 SVGAGI (reference sequence). This CDR3 is 15 amino acids long. After removal of 4 bases from V and 0 bases from J, the junction contained 2 bases not matched to a gene. The CDR3 DNA follows: TGTGCCAGCAGTTCACAGGGGGATAGCAATCAGCCCCAGCATTTT. Protein: CASSSQGDSNQPQHF.

The V gene is TRBV6-5, the J gene TRBJ1-1; the D is unclear. This CDR3 comprises 14 residues. Germline values: CDR1 MNHEY, CDR2 SVGAGI. Between the trimmed V and J ends, which lost 0 bases and 3 bases, there was a span of 8 bases. CDR3 in amino acids: CASSYSSGDTEAFF. CDR3 DNA: TGTGCCAGCAGTTACTCTAGCGGGGACACTGAAGCTTTCTTT.

This chain uses TRBV25-1 with TRBJ1-2, with TRBD1 matching over 9 bases. Germline lookup yields CDR1 MGHDK and CDR2 SYGVNS. The CDR3 contains 13 residues. V trimming: 3 bases; J trimming: 7 bases; junction bases outside the gene matches: 3. CDR3 in amino acids: CASSDPTGGGYTF. In nucleotides, the CDR3 is TGTGCCAGCAGTGACCCGACAGGGGGTGGCTACACCTTC.

The chain has TRBV7-2 and TRBJ2-5; tentatively, D is TRBD1 (5 bases). Germline V gives CDR1 SGHTA, CDR2 FQGNSA. Trimming stripped 1 base from V and 5 bases from J, with 11 bases between. The CDR3 spans 14 residues. Written as DNA, the CDR3 is TGTGCCAGCAGCTTAGATCCAGGGCGGGAGACCCAGTACTTC. Amino acids: CASSLDPGRETQYF.

CDR3 nucleotide sequence: TGTGCCAGCAGCCCGAGGGGGCCCAACCTCTACGAGCAGTACTTC. Protein product: CASSPRGPNLYEQYF. This chain uses TRBV5-5 with TRBJ2-7, with 7 bases fitting TRBD1. Looked up from germline, CDR1 is SGHKS and CDR2 is YYEKEE (reference sequence). The trim removed 4 bases at V and 3 bases at J, leaving 10 bases unmatched. The CDR3 runs to 15 residues.

V and J are TRBV7-2 and TRBJ1-2; D remains unclear. The CDR3 is 13 amino acids. Trimming pared 1 base from V and 10 bases from J, leaving 13 bases between. Germline CDR1 is SGHTA and CDR2 is FQGNSA. The CDR3 DNA sequence: TGTGCCAGCAGCTTAGATTACAGTCGCCACTACACCTTC. It codes for CASSLDYSRHYTF.

The J gene is TRBJ2-3, the V gene TRBV2, with 9 bases identical to TRBD2. With 6 bases clipped from V and 1 base from J, the junction kept 11 bases outside the gene matches. The CDR3 is 17 amino acids. Germline CDR1 and CDR2: SNHLY and FYNNEI. CDR3 coding DNA: TGTGCCAGCAGCCCCAGAGGTGCTAGCGGGGGCACAGATACGCAGTATTTT. Translating it yields CASSPRGASGGTDTQYF.